A single sample is the source of the 3 T cell receptor beta chains below, sequenced in a study of siplizumab effects on memory and regulatory T cells. Clones were read by immunoSEQ multiplex PCR, and TCRdb kept only the in-frame ones, dropping some. The sample gives roughly 100,000 clones, around nine tenths of which show up once; 9.5% to 15% is in the top ten. The sample consisted of non-Treg CD4+ T cells sorted from blood. These receptors came from a human donor in good health.

The chain uses TRBV6-1 and TRBJ2-7, with 7 bases identical to TRBD1. From germline, CDR1 is MNHNS and CDR2 SASEGT. The CDR3 runs to 14 residues. Trimming took 6 bases from V and 2 from J; bases not matched to a gene: 7. The CDR3 nucleotides read TGTGCCAGCAGCGGTGACAGGGCGGCCTACGAGCAGTACTTC. Its protein is CASSGDRAAYEQYF.

The rearrangement links TRBV5-6 to TRBJ2-2; 13 bases match TRBD2. V shed 0 bases, J shed 7 bases, and the junction held 6 bases outside the gene matches. The CDR3 is 17 residues long. Per germline, CDR1 SGHDT and CDR2 YYEEEE. CDR3 nucleotides: TGTGCCAGCAGCTTGGCAGGACTAGCGGGAGCGGACGGGGAGCTGTTTTTT. This codes for CASSLAGLAGADGELFF.

This chain connects TRBV10-3 to TRBJ1-1; the D gene is possibly TRBD1 (6 bases). Trimming pared 5 bases from V and 1 base from J, leaving 11 bases between. There are 14 residues in the CDR3. Germline CDR1 ENHRY, CDR2 SYGVKD. The CDR3 DNA follows: TGTGCCATCAGTCCTGGACAGAAGAACACTGAAGCTTTCTTT. It translates to CAISPGQKNTEAFF.